The 14 T cell receptor beta chains below all came from one sample that was sequenced in a study of blood T cell repertoires in COVID-19. TCRdb's copy holds only in-frame clones and misses some; the assay was immunoSEQ multiplex PCR. The sample lists about 180,000 clones, 80% to 90% occurring once. The specimen was PBMCs or T cells enriched from blood (not recorded which). These receptors were collected from a woman between 18 and 29 years old who had recovered from COVID-19.

The rearrangement joins TRBV6-6 to TRBJ1-6; D gene unclear. This CDR3 spans 15 amino acids. V lost 7 bases, J lost 8 bases, and 18 bases lay in between. CDR1 and CDR2 (germline): MNHNY, SVGAGI (reference sequence). In nucleotides, the CDR3 is TGTGCCAGCACACCCTGGAAGGGCGGGGATTCACCCCTCCACTTT. Translated: CASTPWKGGDSPLHF.

This chain joins TRBV30 and TRBJ1-4; no firm D call. The V gene lost 4 bases and the J gene lost 5 bases, with 14 bases spanning the gap. The CDR3 contains 14 residues. CDR1 is GTSNPN and CDR2 is SVGIG in the germline V gene (reference sequence). The CDR3 bases are TGTGCCTGGACTGTGGCGGAGCAGAATGAAAAACTGTTTTTT. Its protein product is CAWTVAEQNEKLFF.

The chain couples TRBV27 to TRBJ2-7; D perhaps matches TRBD2 (5 bases). With 6 bases removed from V and 2 bases from J, the gap between germline ends came to 14 bases. Germline values: CDR1 MNHEY, CDR2 SMNVEV (reference sequence). This CDR3 spans 14 amino acids. CDR3 sequence (DNA): TGTGCCAGCAGCCTGGGAGACGGTACCTACGAGCAGTACTTC. Translating it yields CASSLGDGTYEQYF.

The chain links TRBV28 to TRBJ1-1; D may be TRBD1 (6 bases). V was cut by 0 bases and J by 6 bases, with 11 bases left in between. Germline CDR1 reads MDHEN; CDR2 reads SYDVKM. The CDR3 is 14 residues long. CDR3 sequence: CASSLWVGGSEAFF. CDR3 coding DNA: TGTGCCAGCAGTTTATGGGTTGGGGGCTCTGAAGCTTTCTTT. The full variable domain, in which reference TRBV28 and TRBJ1-1 provide the parts outside the CDR3, is DVKVTQSSRYLVKRTGEKVFLECVQDMDHENMFWYRQDPGLGLRLIYFSYDVKMKEKGDIPEGYSVSREKKERFSLILESASTNQTSMYLCASSLWVGGSEAFFGQGTRLTVV.

This chain links TRBV7-9 with TRBJ1-1, with a weak D call TRBD1 (5 bases). This CDR3 spans 15 amino acids. V lost 6 bases and J lost 0, with 14 bases in between. Looked up from germline, CDR1 is SEHNR and CDR2 is FQNEAQ (reference sequence). The CDR3 DNA follows: TGTGCCAGCAGACCGCGACAGCCGATGAACACTGAAGCTTTCTTT. Translating gives CASRPRQPMNTEAFF. Combining the CDR3 with reference TRBV7-9 and TRBJ1-1 gives the whole variable domain DTGVSQNPRHKITKRGQNVTFRCDPISEHNRLYWYRQTLGQGPEFLTYFQNEAQLEKSRLLSDRFSAERPKGSFSTLEIQRTEQGDSAMYLCASRPRQPMNTEAFFGQGTRLTVV.

The chain uses TRBV12-5 and TRBJ2-3; tentatively, D is TRBD2 (7 bases). V lost 6 bases and J lost 2, with 15 bases in between. The CDR3 loop spans 15 amino acids. Germline lookup yields CDR1 LGHNT and CDR2 FRNRAP. CDR3 amino acids: CASGGIRGATDTQYF. The CDR3 coding sequence is TGTGCTAGTGGCGGGATTCGGGGGGCCACAGATACGCAGTATTTT.

V and J are TRBV7-8 and TRBJ2-7, with a weak D call TRBD2 (6 bases). The germline V and J ends were trimmed by 4 bases and 6 bases, with 16 bases remaining between them. CDR3 length: 14 residues. From germline, CDR1 is SGHVS and CDR2 FQNEAQ. The CDR3 nucleotides read TGTGCCAGCAGCTCCAGGCGACTAGAGGCCGAGCAGTACTTC. Amino acids: CASSSRRLEAEQYF.

Regarding this clone: One junction end does not reproduce the germline sequence, and a read error may be involved. The CDR3 sequence is CASSLYSSNTGELFF. Here the CDR3 DNA reads TGTGCTAGCAGCTTATACTCCTCGAACACCGGGGAGCTGTTTTTT. J is TRBJ2-2 and V is TRBV7-7, with D hard to call. CDR1 is SSHAT and CDR2 is FNYEAQ in the germline V gene (reference sequence). There are 15 residues in the CDR3.

V and J are TRBV27 and TRBJ2-5; maybe TRBD1 (6 bases). In germline, CDR1 is MNHEY, CDR2 SMNVEV (reference sequence). The CDR3 consists of 17 residues. V lost 1 base, J lost 1 base, and 16 bases lay in between. In DNA form, the CDR3 reads TGTGCCAGCAGTTTATATTCGGGCCGGGACATCCAAGAGACCCAGTACTTC. The encoded protein is CASSLYSGRDIQETQYF.

The V call is TRBV30, the J call TRBJ1-3; D is perhaps TRBD1 (5 bases). Trimming left V 0 bases short and J 7 bases short, with 13 bases between. CDR1 and CDR2 from the germline V gene are GTSNPN and SVGIG (reference sequence). This CDR3 spans 14 amino acids. As DNA, the CDR3 is TGTGCCTGGAGTGTCGGCGGACACTGGAACACCATATATTTT. Its protein product is CAWSVGGHWNTIYF.

The CDR3 DNA sequence: TGTGCCAGCTCCCTGGGGACTGGTAACTATGGCTACACCTTC. It codes for CASSLGTGNYGYTF. The rearrangement joins TRBV18 to TRBJ1-2, with TRBD1 as a possible D gene (5 bases). V was cut by 6 bases and J by 1 base, with 12 bases left in between. CDR3 length equals 14 residues. CDR1 and CDR2 (germline): KGHSH, LQKENI.

The chain couples TRBV7-6 to TRBJ2-7; D possibly corresponds to TRBD2 (5 bases). Germline CDR1 and CDR2: SGHVS and FNYEAQ. The CDR3 totals 14 residues. Deletions cut 1 base from V and 3 bases from J, with 10 bases between. CDR3 residues: CASSLGGQDYEQYF. CDR3 DNA sequence: TGTGCCAGCAGCTTAGGCGGGCAGGACTACGAGCAGTACTTC. Complete variable domain (other parts from reference TRBV7-6 and TRBJ2-7): GAGVSQSPRYKVTKRGQDVALRCDPISGHVSLYWYRQALGQGPEFLTYFNYEAQQDKSGLPNDRFSAERPEGSISTLTIQRTEQRDSAMYRCASSLGGQDYEQYFGPGTRLTVT.

The gene calls are TRBV28 and TRBJ2-7; a possible D gene is TRBD2 (5 bases). The V gene's germline CDR1 is MDHEN and CDR2 SYDVKM. The ends were cut back, 5 bases at V and 2 bases at J, with 10 bases in the middle. CDR3 length equals 13 residues. The CDR3, as DNA: TGTGCCAGCAGTCGGGGATCCCCCTACGAGCAGTACTTC. It is translated as CASSRGSPYEQYF.

The chain recombines TRBV7-9 with TRBJ1-1, with D possibly TRBD1 on 5 matching bases. The CDR3 has 14 residues. Germline CDR1 SEHNR, CDR2 FQNEAQ (reference sequence). V lost 4 bases to trimming and J lost 8 bases, with 17 bases between them. The DNA for the CDR3 is TGTGCCAGCAGCTGGGGCGACCGCGGCTCGGAAGCTTTCTTT. Residues: CASSWGDRGSEAFF.